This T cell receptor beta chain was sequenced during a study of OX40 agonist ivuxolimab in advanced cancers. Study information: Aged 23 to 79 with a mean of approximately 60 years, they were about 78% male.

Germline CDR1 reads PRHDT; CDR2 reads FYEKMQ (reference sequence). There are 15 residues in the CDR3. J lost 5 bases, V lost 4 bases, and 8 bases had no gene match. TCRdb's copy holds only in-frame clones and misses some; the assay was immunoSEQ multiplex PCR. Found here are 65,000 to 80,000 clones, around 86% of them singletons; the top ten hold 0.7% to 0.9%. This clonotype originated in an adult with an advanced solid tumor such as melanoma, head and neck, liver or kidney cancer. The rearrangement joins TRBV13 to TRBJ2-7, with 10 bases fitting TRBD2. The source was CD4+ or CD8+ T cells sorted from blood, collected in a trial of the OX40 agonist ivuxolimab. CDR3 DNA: TGTGCCAGCAGCTCACCGGGACTAGCGACCAACGAGCAGTACTTC. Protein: CASSSPGLATNEQYF.